The 8 T cell receptor beta chains presented below share a single source sample, sequenced in a study of Ad26.COV2.S vaccination and SARS-CoV-2 variants. The treatment: some 20 received Ad26.COV2.S at low or high dose, single or two shots; roughly five received placebo; per-sample allocation not given. Repertoires come from day 63 after the first vaccine or placebo injection. Profiled with immunoSEQ multiplex PCR; TCRdb holds only in-frame clones, not every one. This sample has about 480,000 clones, with 87% found just once. The input for sequencing was peripheral blood, taken in a trial of Ad26.COV2.S vaccine versus placebo. These receptors were taken from a person aged 18-60 years who received the Ad26.COV2.S COVID-19 vaccine or a placebo.

The chain has TRBV7-9 and TRBJ2-7; D unclear. This CDR3 is 11 amino acids long. V shed 4 bases and J shed 4 bases, with 5 bases lying between them. Germline loops: CDR1 SEHNR, CDR2 FQNEAQ (reference sequence). CDR3 in amino acids: CASSSAYEQYF. The CDR3 DNA reads TGTGCCAGCAGCTCCGCTTACGAGCAGTACTTC.

The chain employs TRBV7-2 and TRBJ1-2; D is unclear. The CDR3 runs to 14 residues. Trimming cost V 1 base and J 4 bases, with 10 bases left between them. Per germline, CDR1 SGHTA and CDR2 FQGNSA. The CDR3 spells CASSLGFQSYGYTF. The CDR3 bases are TGTGCCAGCAGCTTAGGATTTCAATCCTATGGCTACACCTTC.

The rearrangement links TRBV21-1 to TRBJ2-1; TRBD2 is taken as the D call from the table, unchecked against the DNA. TRBV21-1 is deemed a pseudogene. This CDR3 is 15 amino acids long. CDR3 region: CASSKARQVDNEQFF. The CDR3 DNA follows: TGTGCCAGCAGCAAAGCGCGGCAAGTAGACAATGAGCAGTTCTTC.

The chain combines TRBV5-4 with TRBJ2-7; 7 positions agree with TRBD1. Germline CDR1 reads SGHNT; CDR2 reads YYREEE (reference sequence). The CDR3 loop spans 13 amino acids. Losses at the gene ends were 4 bases for V and 2 bases for J; bases not matched to a gene: 3. Written as DNA, the CDR3 is TGTGCCAGCAGCCGGGACAGCGCCTACGAGCAGTACTTC. Translation gives CASSRDSAYEQYF.

The chain employs TRBV3-1 (or the pseudogene TRBV3-2) and TRBJ1-2; D ambiguous. V was pared by 1 base and J by 5 bases, with 20 bases between. The CDR3 spans 17 residues. Germline CDR1 reads LGHDT; CDR2 reads YNNKEL (reference sequence). DNA of the CDR3: TGTGCCAGCAGCCAAGGGTTTGGGTACCGTAGTGAGTATGGCTACACCTTC. Its translation is CASSQGFGYRSEYGYTF.

The chain employs TRBV29-1 and TRBJ2-3, with D tentatively TRBD1 (5 bases). V was clipped by 1 base and J by 6 bases, with 14 bases between them. This CDR3 has 14 residues. CDR1 is SQVTM and CDR2 is ANQGSEA in the germline V gene. CDR3 in DNA: TGCAGCGTTGAAGGCCAGGGTCTCTCGGATACGCAGTATTTT. The encoded protein is CSVEGQGLSDTQYF.

This clone was observed a few times. The chain joins TRBV19 to TRBJ2-1; D is perhaps TRBD1 or TRBD2 (5 bases each). The CDR3 runs to 16 residues. The germline gives CDR1 LNHDA, CDR2 SQIVND (reference sequence). The V end was cut by 4 bases, the J end by 0 bases, with 13 bases between. Written as DNA, the CDR3 is TGTGCCAGTAGTACTCTGGGGGTGACCTCCTACAATGAGCAGTTCTTC. Protein: CASSTLGVTSYNEQFF.

The chain recombines TRBV3-1 (or the pseudogene TRBV3-2) with TRBJ2-3, with 7 bases fitting TRBD2. The J segment lost 6 bases and the V segment lost 0 bases, leaving 9 bases of the junction unmatched. There are 16 residues in the CDR3. Germline CDR1 LGHDT, CDR2 YNNKEL (reference sequence). Here the CDR3 reads CASSQDPPGGGDTQYF. CDR3 DNA sequence: TGTGCCAGCAGCCAAGACCCCCCAGGCGGGGGTGATACGCAGTATTTT.